A single sample gave rise to the 3 T cell receptor beta chains below, sequenced in a study of beta chain features in type 1 diabetes (dated by TCRdb to the late 2010s). Libraries came from the immunoSEQ multiplex PCR assay. The entire amount of isolated RNA was reverse transcribed using the High Capacity cDNA Reverse Transcription Kit, so the sequenced TCRB transcripts were expressed ones. TCRdb re-hosts the immuneACCESS table, in-frame sequences only. Its copies lack some clones; in the studies checked, an unresolved V gene accounts for under half of them, and the cause for the rest is not known. Here the sample has under 550,000 clones; around 10% occur a single time. 0.046% of the sample comes from the top ten. Source material: naive CD4+ T cells from blood. Explained via the paper, the cell subset or site label denotes: true naive CD4+ T cells. The receptor source for this set is a woman between 18 and 30 years old in good health.

The chain employs TRBV5-1 and TRBJ2-3; D not resolved. V was shortened by 4 bases and J by 4 bases, with 10 bases between the two germline ends. The CDR3 consists of 13 residues. The germline CDR1 and CDR2 sequences are SGHRS and YFSETQ. CDR3: CASSRSGPDTQYF. The CDR3 nucleotides are TGCGCCAGCAGCCGGTCCGGCCCAGATACGCAGTATTTT.

Points on this clone: The same CDR3 is also encoded by other DNA sequences in this sample. The chain links TRBV4-3 to TRBJ2-3; D not resolved. CDR1 is LGHNA and CDR2 is YSLEER in the germline V gene. With 0 bases removed from V and 4 bases from J, the gap between germline ends came to 8 bases. The CDR3 contains 14 residues. The CDR3 region is CASSQDSASDTQYF. DNA of the CDR3: TGCGCCAGCAGCCAAGATTCAGCTTCAGATACGCAGTATTTT.

The chain recombines TRBV9 with TRBJ1-2; 10 nucleotides match TRBD1. V shed 4 bases, J shed 4 bases, and the junction held 13 bases outside the gene matches. Germline V gene sequence: CDR1 SGDLS, CDR2 YYNGEE. This CDR3 has 17 residues. This CDR3 is CASSPRDRGDAGYGYTF. As DNA, the CDR3 is TGTGCCAGCAGCCCCCGGGACAGGGGTGATGCGGGCTATGGCTACACCTTC. Full variable domain (rest looked up from reference TRBV9 and TRBJ1-2): DSGVTQTPKHLITATGQRVTLRCSPRSGDLSVYWYQQSLDQGLQFLIQYYNGEERAKGNILERFSAQQFPDLHSELNLSSLELGDSALYFCASSPRDRGDAGYGYTFGSGTRLTVV.